Sequencing of this T cell receptor beta chain was carried out in a study of cytomegalovirus exposure and HLA in healthy donors. A multiplex PCR was run with 60 Vbeta primers and 13 Jbeta primers. Here immunoSEQ multiplex PCR was the method, and the copy in TCRdb shows in-frame clones only, minus some. The sample lists tens of thousands of clones, around 80% occurring once. Turning to this clone: What it recognizes is unknown.

The study, taken as a whole, reports: The likely explanation for a cluster of highly shared sequence variants was sequencing artifact. Cytomegalovirus association was assigned to approximately 160 TCR beta chains.

This CDR3 has 14 residues. J gave up 4 bases and V 5 bases, and 6 bases lay outside the gene matches. Germline CDR1 SNHLY, CDR2 FYNNEI. This chain uses TRBV2 with TRBJ1-1; 8 nucleotides agree with TRBD1. Sequencing input: PBMCs. The TCR was taken from a male donor in good health and CMV-seropositive. The CDR3 sequence: CASSRTGLVTEAFF. The CDR3 DNA sequence: TGTGCCAGCAGTCGGACAGGGTTGGTCACTGAAGCTTTCTTT.